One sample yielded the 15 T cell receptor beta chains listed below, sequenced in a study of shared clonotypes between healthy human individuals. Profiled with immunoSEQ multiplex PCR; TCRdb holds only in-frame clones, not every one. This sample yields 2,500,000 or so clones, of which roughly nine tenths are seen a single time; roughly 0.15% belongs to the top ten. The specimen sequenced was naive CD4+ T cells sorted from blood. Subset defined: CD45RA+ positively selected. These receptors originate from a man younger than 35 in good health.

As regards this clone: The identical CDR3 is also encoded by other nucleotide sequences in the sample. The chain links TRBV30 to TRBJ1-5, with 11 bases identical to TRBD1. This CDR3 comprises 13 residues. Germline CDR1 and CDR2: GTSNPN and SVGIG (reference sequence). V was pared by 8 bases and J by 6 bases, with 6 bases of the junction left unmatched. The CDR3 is CAGGQGASQPQHF. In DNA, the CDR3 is TGTGCCGGTGGACAGGGGGCATCTCAGCCCCAGCATTTT.

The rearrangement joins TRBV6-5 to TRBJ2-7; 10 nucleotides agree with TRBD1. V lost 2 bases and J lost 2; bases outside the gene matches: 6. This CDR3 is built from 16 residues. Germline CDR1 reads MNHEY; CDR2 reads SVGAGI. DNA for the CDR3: TGTGCCAGCAGTTACCGGGGACAGGGGTCCGCCTACGAGCAGTACTTC. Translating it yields CASSYRGQGSAYEQYF.

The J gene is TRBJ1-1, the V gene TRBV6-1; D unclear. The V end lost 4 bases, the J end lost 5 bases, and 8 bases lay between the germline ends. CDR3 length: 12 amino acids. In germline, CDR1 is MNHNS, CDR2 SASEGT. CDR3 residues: CASSVEGTEAFF. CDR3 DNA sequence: TGTGCCAGCAGTGTTGAAGGGACTGAAGCTTTCTTT.

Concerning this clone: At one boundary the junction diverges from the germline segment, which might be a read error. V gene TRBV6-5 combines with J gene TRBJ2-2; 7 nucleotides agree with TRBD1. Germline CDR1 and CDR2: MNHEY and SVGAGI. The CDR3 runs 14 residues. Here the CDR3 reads CATRGGGYTGELFF. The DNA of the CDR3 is TGCGCAACTAGAGGGGGCGGGTACACCGGGGAGCTGTTTTTT.

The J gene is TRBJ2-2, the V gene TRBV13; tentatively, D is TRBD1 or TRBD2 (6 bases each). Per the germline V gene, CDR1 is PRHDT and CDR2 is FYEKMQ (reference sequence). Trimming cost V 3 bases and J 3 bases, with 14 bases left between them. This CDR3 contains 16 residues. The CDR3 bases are TGTGCCAGCAGCTTCGCCGGGGGCGCGGACACCGGGGAGCTGTTTTTT. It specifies CASSFAGGADTGELFF.

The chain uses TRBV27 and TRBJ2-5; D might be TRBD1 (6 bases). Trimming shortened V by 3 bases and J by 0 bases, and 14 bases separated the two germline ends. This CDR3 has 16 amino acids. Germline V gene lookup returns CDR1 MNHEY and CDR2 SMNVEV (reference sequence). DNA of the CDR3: TGTGCCAGCAGTTTCTCCGGGACACGGTACCAAGAGACCCAGTACTTC. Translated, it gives CASSFSGTRYQETQYF.

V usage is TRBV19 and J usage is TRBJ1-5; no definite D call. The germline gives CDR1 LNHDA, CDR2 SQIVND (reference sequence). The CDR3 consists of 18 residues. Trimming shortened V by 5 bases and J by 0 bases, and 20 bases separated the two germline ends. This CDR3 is CASSPPGKESYSNQPQHF. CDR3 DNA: TGTGCCAGTAGTCCCCCGGGGAAGGAGAGTTATAGCAATCAGCCCCAGCATTTT.

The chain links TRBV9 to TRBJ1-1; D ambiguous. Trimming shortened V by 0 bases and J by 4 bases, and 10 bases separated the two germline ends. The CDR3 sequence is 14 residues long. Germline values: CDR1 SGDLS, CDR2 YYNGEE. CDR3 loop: CASSVVPGFTEAFF. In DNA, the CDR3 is TGTGCCAGCAGCGTAGTACCGGGGTTCACTGAAGCTTTCTTT.

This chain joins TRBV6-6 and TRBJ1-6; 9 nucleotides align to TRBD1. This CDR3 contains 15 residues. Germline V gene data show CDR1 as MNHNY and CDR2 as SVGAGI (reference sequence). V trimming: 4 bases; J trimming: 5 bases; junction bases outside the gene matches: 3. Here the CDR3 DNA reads TGTGCCAGCAGTTCGGGACAGGGCCATAATTCACCCCTCCACTTT. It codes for CASSSGQGHNSPLHF.

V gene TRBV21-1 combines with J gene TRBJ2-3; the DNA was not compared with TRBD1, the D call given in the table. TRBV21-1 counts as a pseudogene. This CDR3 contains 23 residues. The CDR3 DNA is TGTGCCAGCAGCACTACACCGGGACAGGGAGTTGTTGGGACTCCCACCCCCCTCGGTACGCAGTATTTT. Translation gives CASSTTPGQGVVGTPTPLGTQYF.

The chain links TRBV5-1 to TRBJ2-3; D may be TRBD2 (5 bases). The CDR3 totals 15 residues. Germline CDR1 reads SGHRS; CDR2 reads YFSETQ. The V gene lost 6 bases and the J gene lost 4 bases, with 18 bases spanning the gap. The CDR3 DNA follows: TGCGCCAGCACCCTCCTCACTAGTCGATCAGATACGCAGTATTTT. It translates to CASTLLTSRSDTQYF.

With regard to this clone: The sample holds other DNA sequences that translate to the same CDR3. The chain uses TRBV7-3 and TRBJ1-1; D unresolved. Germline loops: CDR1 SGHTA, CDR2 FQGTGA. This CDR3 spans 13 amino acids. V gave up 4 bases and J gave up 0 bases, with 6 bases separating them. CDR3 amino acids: CASSSRMNTEAFF. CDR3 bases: TGTGCCAGCAGCTCAAGAATGAACACTGAAGCTTTCTTT.

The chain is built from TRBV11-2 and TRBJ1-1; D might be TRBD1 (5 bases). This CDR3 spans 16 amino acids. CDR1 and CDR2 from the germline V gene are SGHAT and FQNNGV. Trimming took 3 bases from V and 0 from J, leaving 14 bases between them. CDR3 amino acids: CASSFKTGAVNTEAFF. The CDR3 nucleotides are TGTGCCAGCAGCTTCAAAACAGGCGCCGTGAACACTGAAGCTTTCTTT.

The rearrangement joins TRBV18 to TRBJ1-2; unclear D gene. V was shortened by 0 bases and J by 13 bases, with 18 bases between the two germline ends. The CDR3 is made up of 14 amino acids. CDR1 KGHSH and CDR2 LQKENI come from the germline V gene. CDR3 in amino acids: CASSPPAGRWLGTF. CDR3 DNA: TGTGCCAGCTCACCACCGGCGGGTCGATGGTTAGGCACCTTC.

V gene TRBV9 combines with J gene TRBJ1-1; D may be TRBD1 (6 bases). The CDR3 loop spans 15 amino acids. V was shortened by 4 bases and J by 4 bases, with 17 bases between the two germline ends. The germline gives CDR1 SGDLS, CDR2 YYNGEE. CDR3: CASSSRDTLGTEAFF. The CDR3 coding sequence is TGTGCCAGCAGCTCCCGGGACACACTGGGCACTGAAGCTTTCTTT.